Listed below are T cell receptor beta chains from one sample, sequenced in a study of regulatory T cells in long-lasting Graves disease. TCRdb recomputed calls from the multiplex PCR reads with MiXCR, one row per CDR3 protein. The sample consists of hundreds of thousands of distinct CDR3 sequences, 16% of them appearing once. Another study also made use of these data, one on T cells in Graves' hyperthyroidism and ophthalmopathy.

The input for sequencing was peripheral blood mononuclear cells (PBMCs), taken at new diagnosis, from a patient treated with antithyroid drugs. These receptors all come from a woman aged 25 to 39 with Graves disease. The CDR3 runs from the conserved cysteine through the conserved F or W. D genes are given only for firm matches. Not all rows give a size; the values are once, few, many and, for expanded clones, a class.

D,V,J,size,DNA,CDR3
TRBD2,TRBV12-3/TRBV12-4,TRBJ2-7,few,TGTGCCAGCAGCGGACTAGCGGGAGTTAACGAGCAGTACTTC,CASSGLAGVNEQYF
-,TRBV3-1,TRBJ1-3,many,TGTGCCAGCAGCCACACCGTAGGAACCTCTGGAAACACCATATATTTT,CASSHTVGTSGNTIYF
-,TRBV4-3,TRBJ2-1,many,TGCGCCAGCAGCCAAGATCCGGACAGCCCTCACCACCACTTC,CASSQDPDSPHHHF
-,TRBV2,TRBJ1-5,many,TGTGCCAGCGGGAGGAGCGATCAGCCCCAGCATTTT,CASGRSDQPQHF
-,TRBV20-1,TRBJ1-1,many,TGCAGTGCTAGAGAGCCGGTTCATTTGCCAATGAACACTGAAGCTTTCTTT,CSAREPVHLPMNTEAFF
-,TRBV29-1,TRBJ2-1,-,TGCAGCGTTGAAGCTTACCCGGACTACAATGAGCAGTTCTTC,CSVEAYPDYNEQFF
TRBD1,TRBV6-1,TRBJ1-2,many,TGTGCCAGCAGTCGACAGGGGGGTTTGGGCTACACCTTC,CASSRQGGLGYTF
-,TRBV19,TRBJ2-1,few,TGTGCCAGTAGTATAGATCTGGGGCGCGAGGCCTACAATGAGCAGTTCTTC,CASSIDLGREAYNEQFF
-,TRBV14,TRBJ1-2,many,TGTGCCAGCAGCCCCATCGTTTCGGACGGCATTGGCTACACCTTC,CASSPIVSDGIGYTF
TRBD2,TRBV7-9,TRBJ2-5,-,TGTGCCAGCAGCTTAGGTCTAGCGGGAGGAGGAGAGACCCAGTACTTC,CASSLGLAGGGETQYF
-,TRBV28,TRBJ2-3,many,TGTGCCAGCAGCCCACCGGGCCTCCAATCGGGGCATTTAGATACGCAGTATTTT,CASSPPGLQSGHLDTQYF
-,TRBV4-3,TRBJ1-1,-,TGCGCCAGCAGCCAAGTGAGGAGAAGCGTGGACACTGAAGCTTTCTTT,CASSQVRRSVDTEAFF
TRBD2,TRBV27,TRBJ2-1,-,TGTGCCAGCAGTCGGACTAGCGGGACGGGAGGTGAGCAGTTCTTC,CASSRTSGTGGEQFF
TRBD1,TRBV6-1,TRBJ2-7,many,TGTGCCAGCAGCAAGTCCGGGACAGGGGTATACGAGCAGTACTTC,CASSKSGTGVYEQYF
-,TRBV4-2,TRBJ2-1,many,TGTGCCAGCAGCCATCCCCGACAAGGGTACAATGAGCAGTTCTTC,CASSHPRQGYNEQFF
-,TRBV20-1,TRBJ2-7,many,TGCAGTGCTGCCGGACAGCGGCCCAAATTGGCGCAGTACTTC,CSAAGQRPKLAQYF
TRBD2,TRBV20-1,TRBJ2-7,many,TGCAGTGCTAGAGGGAATTGGGGAACTAGCGGGAGCTCCTACGAGCAGTACTTC,CSARGNWGTSGSSYEQYF
-,TRBV3-1,TRBJ2-7,-,TGTGCCAGCAGCACCTCGGTAACCTACGAGCAGTACTTC,CASSTSVTYEQYF
-,TRBV5-1,TRBJ2-5,-,TGCGCCAGCAGCTTGGAAGGGACAAAAGAGACCCAGTACTTC,CASSLEGTKETQYF
-,TRBV28,TRBJ1-4,many,TGTGCCAGCAGTTTAACCTTTGCGAGAGAAAAACTGTTTTTT,CASSLTFAREKLFF
TRBD1,TRBV28,TRBJ1-5,many,TGTGCCAGCAGCAGCGACAGGGGTGAGCAGCCCCAGCATTTT,CASSSDRGEQPQHF
TRBD1,TRBV5-1,TRBJ1-1,many,TGCGCCAGCAGCCGCGGAGGGACAGGGGGAACTGAAGCTTTCTTT,CASSRGGTGGTEAFF
-,TRBV4-1,TRBJ1-2,-,TGCGCCAGCAGCCAAGAATGGGCGTCTACCCACTATGGCTACACCTTC,CASSQEWASTHYGYTF
TRBD2,TRBV3-1,TRBJ2-3,many,TGTGCCAGCAGCCCGAGACTAGCGGGAGGACGAGATACGCAGTATTTT,CASSPRLAGGRDTQYF
-,TRBV18,TRBJ1-3,many,TGTGCCAGCTCTCATGACAGGTCTGGAAACACCATATATTTT,CASSHDRSGNTIYF
-,TRBV28,TRBJ1-2,many,TGTGCCAGCAGTTTACTCGGTGATCCTTTGAGTGGCTACACCTTC,CASSLLGDPLSGYTF
-,TRBV28,TRBJ2-1,many,TGTGCCAGCACTCCCGGGACGGCTTCCCCCCGTGCGCAGTTCTTC,CASTPGTASPRAQFF
-,TRBV28,TRBJ2-1,many,TGTGCCAGCAGTTTAGGGGCCGGACGGGAGCAGTTCTTC,CASSLGAGREQFF
-,TRBV5-4,TRBJ2-5,-,TGTGCCAGCAGCCCCCCGGGGGCAGGGTGGGAGACCCCGTACTTC,CASSPPGAGWETPYF
-,TRBV19,TRBJ1-2,few,TGTGCCAGTAGTTGGGTTTTTGGCAGTAACTATGGCTACACCTTC,CASSWVFGSNYGYTF